Listed below are T cell receptor beta chains from one sample, sequenced in a study of Tregs in tolerant kidney transplant recipients. Sequenced by immunoSEQ multiplex PCR; TCRdb stores in-frame clones only, minus some. The sample shows 75,000 to 100,000 clones, roughly 93% of them seen only once. Source: CD4+ T cells from blood (PBMCs), taken 12 months after the transplant. Every receptor here comes from a human patient who received a combined kidney and bone marrow transplant. Certain T cells may be donor cells from the graft. Each CDR3 is given with its conserved first and last residue. A D gene is named only where the DNA matches it firmly. Some rows mark clone size as missing; the rest say once, few, many or name a class of expanded clone.

d_call: TRBD2; v_call: TRBV5-1; j_call: TRBJ2-2; clone_size: NA; cdr3_aa: CASSPPLLAGGHTGELFF; cdr3_nt: TGCGCCAGCAGCCCCCCCCTACTAGCGGGAGGGCACACCGGGGAGCTGTTTTTT
d_call: NA; v_call: TRBV29-1; j_call: TRBJ2-7; clone_size: NA; cdr3_aa: CSVRQQSSYEQYF; cdr3_nt: TGCAGCGTCCGACAGCAATCCTCCTACGAGCAGTACTTC
d_call: TRBD1; v_call: TRBV2; j_call: TRBJ2-3; clone_size: once; cdr3_aa: CASSVQGARVPDTQYF; cdr3_nt: TGTGCCAGCAGTGTGCAGGGGGCGAGGGTTCCAGATACGCAGTATTTT
d_call: TRBD1; v_call: TRBV7-2; j_call: TRBJ1-2; clone_size: NA; cdr3_aa: CASSYGQGDYGYTF; cdr3_nt: TGTGCCAGCAGCTACGGACAGGGAGACTATGGCTACACCTTC
d_call: NA; v_call: TRBV6-1; j_call: TRBJ1-1; clone_size: few; cdr3_aa: CASKKGMNTEAFF; cdr3_nt: TGTGCCAGCAAGAAGGGGATGAACACTGAAGCTTTCTTT
d_call: TRBD2; v_call: TRBV7-3; j_call: TRBJ2-2; clone_size: NA; cdr3_aa: CASSEPTSGENTGELFF; cdr3_nt: TGTGCCAGCAGCGAACCGACTAGCGGGGAGAACACCGGGGAGCTGTTTTTT
d_call: TRBD2; v_call: TRBV14; j_call: TRBJ2-7; clone_size: NA; cdr3_aa: CASSSGTSGTMFFEQYF; cdr3_nt: TGTGCCAGCAGCTCCGGGACTAGCGGTACCATGTTCTTCGAGCAGTACTTC
d_call: NA; v_call: TRBV5-1; j_call: TRBJ2-3; clone_size: NA; cdr3_aa: CASSRTGFTSTDTQYF; cdr3_nt: TGCGCCAGCAGCAGAACGGGGTTTACTAGCACAGATACGCAGTATTTT
d_call: NA; v_call: TRBV4-1; j_call: TRBJ1-6; clone_size: NA; cdr3_aa: CASSPHAQGPRTNSPLHF; cdr3_nt: TGCGCCAGCAGTCCCCACGCCCAGGGTCCTAGAACTAATTCACCCCTCCACTTT
d_call: TRBD1; v_call: TRBV7-2; j_call: TRBJ2-5; clone_size: NA; cdr3_aa: CASSFQRGLGETQYF; cdr3_nt: TGTGCCAGCAGCTTTCAAAGGGGGCTTGGAGAGACCCAGTACTTC
d_call: NA; v_call: TRBV5-4; j_call: TRBJ2-7; clone_size: NA; cdr3_aa: CASSLGGALYEQYF; cdr3_nt: TGTGCCAGCAGCTTGGGGGGAGCCCTATACGAGCAGTACTTC
d_call: TRBD2; v_call: TRBV5-1; j_call: TRBJ2-5; clone_size: NA; cdr3_aa: CASSLGLAGPLTQYF; cdr3_nt: TGCGCCAGCAGCTTGGGACTAGCGGGGCCTCTGACCCAGTACTTC
d_call: TRBD1; v_call: TRBV6-5; j_call: TRBJ2-7; clone_size: NA; cdr3_aa: CASSPRQGTYEQYF; cdr3_nt: TGTGCCAGCAGTCCGCGACAGGGGACCTACGAGCAGTACTTC
d_call: TRBD2; v_call: TRBV5-4; j_call: TRBJ2-2; clone_size: NA; cdr3_aa: CASSLFWLAGVSGELFF; cdr3_nt: TGTGCCAGCAGCTTGTTCTGGCTAGCGGGAGTTTCCGGGGAGCTGTTTTTT
d_call: NA; v_call: TRBV2; j_call: TRBJ2-1; clone_size: NA; cdr3_aa: CASSEGPTSAYQFF; cdr3_nt: TGTGCCAGCAGTGAAGGACCCACGAGCGCATATCAGTTCTTC
d_call: NA; v_call: TRBV7-3; j_call: TRBJ1-5; clone_size: NA; cdr3_aa: CASSPTGGAGGNQPQHF; cdr3_nt: TGTGCCAGCAGCCCCACGGGGGGAGCCGGGGGCAATCAGCCCCAGCATTTT
d_call: NA; v_call: TRBV30; j_call: TRBJ2-7; clone_size: once; cdr3_aa: CAWSVKGISYEQYF; cdr3_nt: TGTGCCTGGAGTGTAAAGGGGATCTCCTACGAGCAGTACTTC
d_call: TRBD2; v_call: TRBV30; j_call: TRBJ2-2; clone_size: NA; cdr3_aa: CAWIGAGGNTGELFF; cdr3_nt: TGTGCCTGGATCGGAGCGGGGGGGAACACCGGGGAGCTGTTTTTT
d_call: NA; v_call: TRBV10-3; j_call: TRBJ2-3; clone_size: NA; cdr3_aa: CAITGTSTDTQYF; cdr3_nt: TGTGCCATCACCGGGACTAGCACAGATACGCAGTATTTT
d_call: TRBD2; v_call: TRBV5-1; j_call: TRBJ2-3; clone_size: NA; cdr3_aa: CASSFSGGALPDTQYF; cdr3_nt: TGCGCCAGCAGCTTTAGCGGGGGGGCATTGCCAGATACGCAGTATTTT
d_call: TRBD1; v_call: TRBV27; j_call: TRBJ1-5; clone_size: NA; cdr3_aa: CASSTRGQGAGNQPQHF; cdr3_nt: TGTGCCAGCAGTACCAGGGGACAGGGGGCGGGCAATCAGCCCCAGCATTTT
d_call: TRBD1; v_call: TRBV27; j_call: TRBJ1-5; clone_size: once; cdr3_aa: CASSFSGGHQPQHF; cdr3_nt: TGTGCCAGCAGTTTTTCAGGGGGCCATCAGCCCCAGCATTTT
d_call: TRBD2; v_call: TRBV4-3; j_call: TRBJ2-3; clone_size: NA; cdr3_aa: CASSHFLGEGADTQYF; cdr3_nt: TGCGCCAGCAGTCATTTCTTAGGGGAGGGCGCAGATACGCAGTATTTT
d_call: NA; v_call: TRBV7-3; j_call: TRBJ1-5; clone_size: NA; cdr3_aa: CASSLHAGQPQHF; cdr3_nt: TGTGCCAGCAGCTTACATGCGGGGCAGCCCCAGCATTTT
d_call: TRBD1; v_call: TRBV25-1; j_call: TRBJ2-5; clone_size: NA; cdr3_aa: CASGRDRAGETQYF; cdr3_nt: TGTGCCAGCGGCCGGGACAGGGCAGGGGAGACCCAGTACTTC
d_call: TRBD2; v_call: TRBV7-9; j_call: TRBJ2-1; clone_size: NA; cdr3_aa: CASSLGLAGAPVIF; cdr3_nt: TGTGCCAGCAGCTTAGGACTAGCGGGGGCTCCGGTGATCTTC
d_call: NA; v_call: TRBV10-3; j_call: TRBJ1-5; clone_size: NA; cdr3_aa: CAIRDSLSNQPQHF; cdr3_nt: TGTGCCATCAGGGACAGCCTTAGCAATCAGCCCCAGCATTTT
d_call: NA; v_call: TRBV18; j_call: TRBJ1-2; clone_size: once; cdr3_aa: CASSGPGSSYGYTF; cdr3_nt: TGTGCCAGCTCCGGTCCAGGTTCTTCCTATGGCTACACCTTC
d_call: TRBD2; v_call: TRBV7-2; j_call: TRBJ2-4; clone_size: NA; cdr3_aa: CATTGAGGYIQYF; cdr3_nt: TGTGCCACCACGGGGGCGGGGGGGTACATTCAGTACTTC
d_call: TRBD1; v_call: TRBV18; j_call: TRBJ2-3; clone_size: NA; cdr3_aa: CASSPLPGQGHTDTQYF; cdr3_nt: TGTGCCAGCTCACCACTACCGGGACAGGGTCACACAGATACGCAGTATTTT
d_call: TRBD1; v_call: TRBV5-4; j_call: TRBJ1-2; clone_size: NA; cdr3_aa: CASSADRGQSGYTF; cdr3_nt: TGTGCCAGCAGCGCGGACAGGGGGCAGTCTGGCTACACCTTC
d_call: NA; v_call: TRBV5-1; j_call: TRBJ1-1; clone_size: NA; cdr3_aa: CASSFLGVDTEAFF; cdr3_nt: TGCGCCAGCAGCTTTTTAGGGGTTGATACTGAAGCTTTCTTT
d_call: TRBD1; v_call: TRBV27; j_call: TRBJ2-5; clone_size: once; cdr3_aa: CASSYRGVQETQYF; cdr3_nt: TGTGCCAGCAGTTACAGGGGAGTCCAAGAGACCCAGTACTTC
d_call: NA; v_call: TRBV7-9; j_call: TRBJ2-3; clone_size: NA; cdr3_aa: CASSLAESRQYF; cdr3_nt: TGTGCCAGCAGCTTAGCAGAATCCAGGCAGTATTTT
d_call: TRBD1; v_call: TRBV7-8; j_call: TRBJ1-5; clone_size: NA; cdr3_aa: CASSGQGANSNQPQHF; cdr3_nt: TGTGCCAGCAGCGGACAGGGGGCGAATAGCAATCAGCCCCAGCATTTT
d_call: NA; v_call: TRBV27; j_call: TRBJ2-1; clone_size: NA; cdr3_aa: CASNHYRNYNEQFF; cdr3_nt: TGTGCCAGCAATCACTACCGAAATTACAATGAGCAGTTCTTC
d_call: TRBD1; v_call: TRBV28; j_call: TRBJ2-7; clone_size: NA; cdr3_aa: CASSRQGRDEQYF; cdr3_nt: TGTGCCAGCAGCCGACAGGGTAGAGACGAGCAGTACTTC
d_call: NA; v_call: TRBV5-1; j_call: TRBJ1-1; clone_size: NA; cdr3_aa: CASSLRQVGTEAFF; cdr3_nt: TGCGCCAGCAGCCTGAGACAGGTCGGGACTGAAGCTTTCTTT
d_call: NA; v_call: TRBV19; j_call: TRBJ1-1; clone_size: NA; cdr3_aa: CASSIVGEVRAFF; cdr3_nt: TGTGCCAGTAGTATAGTCGGCGAGGTTCGGGCTTTCTTT
d_call: TRBD1; v_call: TRBV6-1; j_call: TRBJ2-7; clone_size: NA; cdr3_aa: CASSNLGTGEYEQYF; cdr3_nt: TGTGCCAGCAGTAACCTCGGGACAGGGGAATACGAGCAGTACTTC
d_call: NA; v_call: TRBV28; j_call: TRBJ1-2; clone_size: NA; cdr3_aa: CASSLLGTPTNTF; cdr3_nt: TGTGCCAGCAGTTTGCTGGGGACACCGACAAACACCTTC
d_call: NA; v_call: TRBV4-1; j_call: TRBJ2-7; clone_size: NA; cdr3_aa: CASSRQFFQGYEQYF; cdr3_nt: TGCGCCAGCAGTCGCCAGTTCTTTCAGGGCTACGAGCAGTACTTC
d_call: TRBD1; v_call: TRBV11-2; j_call: TRBJ2-7; clone_size: NA; cdr3_aa: CASRDRFYEQYF; cdr3_nt: TGTGCCAGCAGGGACAGGTTCTACGAGCAGTACTTC
d_call: NA; v_call: TRBV5-1; j_call: TRBJ2-7; clone_size: NA; cdr3_aa: CASSFLEGQAYEQYF; cdr3_nt: TGCGCCAGCAGCTTTTTAGAGGGACAAGCCTACGAGCAGTACTTC
d_call: NA; v_call: TRBV7-2; j_call: TRBJ1-2; clone_size: NA; cdr3_aa: CASSLEGVYGYTF; cdr3_nt: TGTGCCAGCAGCTTAGAGGGGGTCTATGGCTACACCTTC
d_call: TRBD2; v_call: TRBV5-1; j_call: TRBJ2-3; clone_size: NA; cdr3_aa: CASSLVAGGPQTDTQYF; cdr3_nt: TGCGCCAGCAGCTTAGTAGCGGGGGGGCCTCAGACAGATACGCAGTATTTT
d_call: TRBD2; v_call: TRBV10-3; j_call: TRBJ2-3; clone_size: NA; cdr3_aa: CAISEPRGAGAPVGTQYF; cdr3_nt: TGTGCCATCAGTGAGCCGCGCGGAGCGGGAGCCCCCGTCGGAACGCAGTATTTT
d_call: NA; v_call: TRBV7-2; j_call: TRBJ2-7; clone_size: NA; cdr3_aa: CASSPGNYEQYF; cdr3_nt: TGTGCCAGCAGCCCAGGGAACTACGAGCAGTACTTC
d_call: TRBD1; v_call: TRBV19; j_call: TRBJ2-7; clone_size: few; cdr3_aa: CASSIRDRDDEQYF; cdr3_nt: TGTGCCAGTAGTATCCGGGACAGGGATGACGAGCAGTACTTC
d_call: TRBD1; v_call: TRBV19; j_call: TRBJ1-2; clone_size: NA; cdr3_aa: CASSIEGTGNYGYTF; cdr3_nt: TGTGCCAGTAGTATAGAGGGGACAGGGAACTATGGCTACACCTTC
d_call: TRBD1; v_call: TRBV28; j_call: TRBJ1-2; clone_size: NA; cdr3_aa: CATRQGTSEGYTF; cdr3_nt: TGTGCCACCCGACAGGGTACCTCCGAGGGCTACACCTTC
d_call: NA; v_call: TRBV5-1; j_call: TRBJ2-1; clone_size: NA; cdr3_aa: CASSFGAAYNEQFF; cdr3_nt: TGCGCCAGCAGCTTTGGGGCTGCGTACAATGAGCAGTTCTTC
d_call: TRBD1; v_call: TRBV13; j_call: TRBJ2-7; clone_size: NA; cdr3_aa: CASSVDRDSYEQYF; cdr3_nt: TGTGCCAGCAGCGTGGACAGGGACTCCTACGAGCAGTACTTC
d_call: NA; v_call: TRBV7-2; j_call: TRBJ2-2; clone_size: NA; cdr3_aa: CASSFSNTGELFF; cdr3_nt: TGTGCCAGCAGCTTCAGTAACACCGGGGAGCTGTTTTTT